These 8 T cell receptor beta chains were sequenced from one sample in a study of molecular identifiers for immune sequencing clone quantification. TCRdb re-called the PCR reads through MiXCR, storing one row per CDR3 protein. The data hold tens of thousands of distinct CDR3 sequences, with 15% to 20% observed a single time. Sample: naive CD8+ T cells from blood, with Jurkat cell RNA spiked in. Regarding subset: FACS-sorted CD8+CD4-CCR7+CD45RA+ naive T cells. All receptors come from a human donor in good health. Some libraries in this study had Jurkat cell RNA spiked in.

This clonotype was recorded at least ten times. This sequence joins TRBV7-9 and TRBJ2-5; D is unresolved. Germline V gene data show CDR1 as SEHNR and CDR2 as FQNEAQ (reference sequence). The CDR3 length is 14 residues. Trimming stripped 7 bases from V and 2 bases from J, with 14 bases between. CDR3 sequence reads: CASTQFAKQETQYF. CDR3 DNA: TGTGCCAGCACCCAATTCGCGAAGCAAGAGACCCAGTACTTC. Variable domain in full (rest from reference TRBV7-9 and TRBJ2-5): DTGVSQNPRHKITKRGQNVTFRCDPISEHNRLYWYRQTLGQGPEFLTYFQNEAQLEKSRLLSDRFSAERPKGSFSTLEIQRTEQGDSAMYLCASTQFAKQETQYFGPGTRLLVL.

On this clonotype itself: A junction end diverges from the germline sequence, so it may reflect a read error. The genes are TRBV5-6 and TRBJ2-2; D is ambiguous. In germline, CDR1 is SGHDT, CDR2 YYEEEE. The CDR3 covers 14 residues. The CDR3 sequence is CASSLGQNPGELFF. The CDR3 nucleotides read TGTGCCAGCAGCTTGGGGCAGAACCCCGGGGAGCTGTTTTTT. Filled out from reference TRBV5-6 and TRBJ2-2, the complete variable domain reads DAGVTQSPTHLIKTRGQQVTLRCSPKSGHDTVSWYQQALGQGPQFIFQYYEEEERQRGNFPDRFSGHQFPNYSSELNVNALLLGDSALYLCASSLGQNPGELFFGEGSRLTVL.

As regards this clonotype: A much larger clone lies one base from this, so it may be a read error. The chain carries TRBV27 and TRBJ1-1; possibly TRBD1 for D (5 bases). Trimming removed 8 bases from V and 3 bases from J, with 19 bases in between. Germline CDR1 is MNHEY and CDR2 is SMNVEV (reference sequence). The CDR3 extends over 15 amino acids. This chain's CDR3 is CASLSTGDLDTEAFF. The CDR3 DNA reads TGTGCCAGCCTATCGACGGGGGACCTGGACACTGAAGCTTTCTTT.

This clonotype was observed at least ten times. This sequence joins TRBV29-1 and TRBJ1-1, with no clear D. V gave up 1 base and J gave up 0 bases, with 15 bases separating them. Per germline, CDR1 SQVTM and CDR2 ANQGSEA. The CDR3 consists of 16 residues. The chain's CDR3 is CSVEGGPGQLNTEAFF. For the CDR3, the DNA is TGCAGCGTTGAAGGTGGGCCCGGGCAGCTGAACACTGAAGCTTTCTTT.

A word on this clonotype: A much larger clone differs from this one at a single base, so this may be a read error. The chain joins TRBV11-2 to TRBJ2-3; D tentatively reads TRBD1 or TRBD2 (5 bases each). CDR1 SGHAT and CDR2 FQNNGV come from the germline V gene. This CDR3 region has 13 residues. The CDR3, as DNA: TGTGCCAGCAGCGGGACCAACACAGATACGCGGTATTTT. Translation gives CASSGTNTDTRYF.

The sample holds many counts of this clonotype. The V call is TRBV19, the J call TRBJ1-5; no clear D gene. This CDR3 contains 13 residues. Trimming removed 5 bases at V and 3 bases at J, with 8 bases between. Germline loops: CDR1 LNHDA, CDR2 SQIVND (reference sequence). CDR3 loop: CASSLIANQPQHF. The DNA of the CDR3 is TGTGCCAGTAGTTTGATTGCCAATCAGCCCCAGCATTTT.

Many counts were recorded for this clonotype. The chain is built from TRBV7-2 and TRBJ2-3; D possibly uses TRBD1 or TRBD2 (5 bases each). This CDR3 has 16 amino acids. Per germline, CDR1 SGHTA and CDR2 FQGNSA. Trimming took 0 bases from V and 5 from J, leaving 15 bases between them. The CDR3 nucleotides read TGTGCCAGCAGCTTAGCCTGGGGACGGGTAAGAGATACGCAGTATTTT. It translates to CASSLAWGRVRDTQYF.

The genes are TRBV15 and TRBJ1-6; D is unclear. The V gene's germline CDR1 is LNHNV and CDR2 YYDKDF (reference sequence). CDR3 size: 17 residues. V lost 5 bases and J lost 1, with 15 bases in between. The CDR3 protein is CATSLNPTGSYNSPLHF. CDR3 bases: TGTGCCACCAGCCTCAACCCCACGGGTTCCTATAATTCACCCCTCCACTTT.